This is a list of T cell receptor beta chains from one sample in a study of naive and memory T cell subsets. MiXCR, applied by TCRdb to the 5' RACE reads, yields one record per CDR3 protein. This sample carries tens of thousands of distinct CDR3 sequences, 7.2% of them seen once, and the ten largest clones take 8.5% to 10%. The receptors come from a male donor in good health. CDR3s include the opening cysteine and the closing phenylalanine or tryptophan. D genes are given only for firm matches. Not all rows give a size; the values are once, few, many and, for expanded clones, a class.

d_gene,j_gene,abundance,v_gene,CDR3nt,CDR3aa
TRBD1,TRBJ1-2,-,TRBV30,TGTGCCTGGAGTGCACAGAAACAGGGGAAGTTCTATGGCTACACCTTC,CAWSAQKQGKFYGYTF
-,TRBJ2-3,few,TRBV29-1,TGCAGCGTTGAAGATCGTCCTAGCACAGATACGCAGTATTTT,CSVEDRPSTDTQYF
-,TRBJ2-3,many,TRBV29-1,TGCAGCGTTGGAGCAGGGACAGATACGCAGTATTTT,CSVGAGTDTQYF
-,TRBJ1-1,few,TRBV29-1,TGCAGCGTTGCAGGGGAGGGGATGAACACTGAAGCTTTCTTT,CSVAGEGMNTEAFF
-,TRBJ1-1,-,TRBV7-2,TGTGCCAGCAGCCTGGGAGCAGGGAACACTGAAGCTTTCTTT,CASSLGAGNTEAFF
-,TRBJ2-5,few,TRBV3-1,TGTGCCAGCAGCCAAGTGGCAGGGCGCCAAGAGACCCAGTACTTC,CASSQVAGRQETQYF
-,TRBJ2-1,-,TRBV20-1,TGCAGTGCTAGATCCTACAATGAGCAGTTCTTC,CSARSYNEQFF
-,TRBJ2-3,-,TRBV29-1,TGCAGCGTCGAGGACAGACCCACAGATACGCAGTATTTT,CSVEDRPTDTQYF
TRBD2,TRBJ2-7,-,TRBV6-1,TGTGCCAGCAGTACCGGGACTAGCGTTACCCTCTCCTACGAGCAGTACTTC,CASSTGTSVTLSYEQYF
-,TRBJ1-4,many,TRBV7-8,TGTGCCAGCAGCCAGCCGGGTGGGGGGAAGGATGAAAAACTGTTTTTT,CASSQPGGGKDEKLFF
-,TRBJ2-1,many,TRBV6-5,TGTGCCAGCAGCCGTACTAACTACAATGAGCAGTTCTTC,CASSRTNYNEQFF
-,TRBJ1-5,-,TRBV19,TGTGCCAGTAGTAGCCCGGGGGACCAGCCCCAGCATTTT,CASSSPGDQPQHF
TRBD2,TRBJ2-1,many,TRBV5-1,TGCGCCAGCAGCTCCGCCGCGCTAGCGGGGAAGGGTGAGCAGTTCTTC,CASSSAALAGKGEQFF
-,TRBJ2-5,many,TRBV28,TGTGCCAGCGTGGGATTGGAGACCCAGTACTTC,CASVGLETQYF
-,TRBJ1-1,many,TRBV7-9,TGTGCCAGCAGCACAGGCCTGGGTAAGAACACTGAAGCTTTCTTT,CASSTGLGKNTEAFF
-,TRBJ1-3,-,TRBV2,TGTGCCAGCAGTGTTTCAGACACTACCTCTGGAAACACCATATATTTT,CASSVSDTTSGNTIYF
-,TRBJ1-5,-,TRBV12-5,TGTGCTAGTGGTTTGGTACGTTCCCTGGGTCGAAGGAGCGGCAATCAGCCCCAGCATTTT,CASGLVRSLGRRSGNQPQHF